The TCR beta chain described here comes from a study of cytomegalovirus exposure and HLA in healthy donors. Study-wide results and caveats: The authors enumerated over 150 TCR beta chains as linked to cytomegalovirus. Both high specificity and high sensitivity reportedly marked the classifier's diagnosis of cytomegalovirus status.

Sequencing used immunoSEQ multiplex PCR; TCRdb keeps in-frame clones, though not all of them. This sample carries under 250,000 clones, over 80% of them seen once, and the ten largest clones take around 1.1%. As concerns this clone: Its specificity is unknown.

Germline V gene lookup returns CDR1 KGHSH and CDR2 LQKENI. Trimming removed 2 bases from V and 4 bases from J; junction bases left unmatched: 6. The CDR3 extends over 15 amino acids. The material sequenced was PBMCs. The V and J genes are TRBV18 and TRBJ1-2, with 8 bases lining up with TRBD1. The sequence was collected from a woman between 18 and 29 years old in good health and CMV-seronegative. Here the CDR3 reads CASSPGDRGVYGYTF. As DNA, the CDR3 is TGTGCCAGCTCACCAGGAGACAGGGGAGTCTATGGCTACACCTTC.